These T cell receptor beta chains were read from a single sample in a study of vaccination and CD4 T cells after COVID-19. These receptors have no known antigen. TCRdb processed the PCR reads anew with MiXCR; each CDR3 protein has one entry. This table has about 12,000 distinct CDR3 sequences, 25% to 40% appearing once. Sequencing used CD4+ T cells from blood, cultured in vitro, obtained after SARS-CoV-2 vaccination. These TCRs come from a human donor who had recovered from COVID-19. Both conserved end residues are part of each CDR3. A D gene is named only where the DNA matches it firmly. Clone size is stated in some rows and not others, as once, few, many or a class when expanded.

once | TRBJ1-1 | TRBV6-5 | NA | CASSYSNGPNLEAFF | TGTGCCAGCAGTTACTCGAACGGCCCGAACCTTGAAGCTTTCTTT
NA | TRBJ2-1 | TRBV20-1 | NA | CSARDSGGTYEQFF | TGCAGTGCTAGAGATTCCGGGGGCACATATGAGCAGTTCTTC
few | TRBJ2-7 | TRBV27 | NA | CASSLWSPMQGSYEQYF | TGTGCCAGCAGTTTGTGGTCCCCGATGCAGGGGTCCTACGAGCAGTACTTC
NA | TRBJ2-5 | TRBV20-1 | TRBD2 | CSASLAGVFRETQYF | TGCAGTGCTAGTCTAGCGGGAGTGTTTAGAGAGACCCAGTACTTC
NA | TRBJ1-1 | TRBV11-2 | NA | CASSLPGQGWAFF | TGTGCCAGCAGCTTACCCGGCCAGGGATGGGCTTTCTTT
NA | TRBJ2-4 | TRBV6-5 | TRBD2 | CASSSRTSGTAKNIQYF | TGTGCCAGCAGTTCCCGGACTAGCGGGACAGCCAAAAACATTCAGTACTTC
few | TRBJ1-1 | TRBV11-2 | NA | CASSLAQGMNTEAFF | TGTGCCAGCAGCTTAGCTCAGGGAATGAACACTGAAGCTTTCTTT
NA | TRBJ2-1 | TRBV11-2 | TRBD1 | CASSLGQGAGYNEQFF | TGTGCCAGCAGCTTAGGACAGGGGGCGGGATACAATGAGCAGTTCTTC
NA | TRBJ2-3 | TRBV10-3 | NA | CAISVSTPTDTQYF | TGTGCCATCAGTGTGTCAACCCCCACAGATACGCAGTATTTT
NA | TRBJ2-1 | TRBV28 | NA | CASSSLMREFF | TGTGCTAGCAGTTCCCTGATGAGGGAGTTCTTC
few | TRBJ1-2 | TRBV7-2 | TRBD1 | CASSSNTGQGNYGYTF | TGTGCCAGCAGCTCTAACACCGGACAGGGGAACTATGGCTACACCTTC
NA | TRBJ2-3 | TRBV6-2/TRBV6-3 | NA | CASRSDRQYTDTQYF | TGTGCCAGCAGATCTGACAGACAGTACACAGATACGCAGTATTTT
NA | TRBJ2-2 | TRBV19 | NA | CASSIDRVVGELFF | TGTGCCAGTAGTATAGACAGGGTGGTCGGGGAGCTGTTTTTT
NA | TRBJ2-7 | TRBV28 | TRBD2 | CASTLSGRTNEQYF | TGTGCCAGCACCCTTAGCGGGAGGACCAACGAGCAGTACTTC
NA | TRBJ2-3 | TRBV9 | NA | CASSVLPGESDTQYF | TGTGCCAGCAGCGTACTTCCCGGTGAGTCAGATACGCAGTATTTT
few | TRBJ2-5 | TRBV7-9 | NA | CASSRAGGQETQYF | TGTGCCAGCAGCAGAGCGGGCGGGCAAGAGACCCAGTACTTC
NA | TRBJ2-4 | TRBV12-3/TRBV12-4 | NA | CASTELQGAKNIQYF | TGTGCCAGCACCGAATTACAGGGCGCCAAAAACATTCAGTACTTC
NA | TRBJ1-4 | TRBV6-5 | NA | CASSSSEAVNEKLFF | TGTGCCAGCAGTTCCTCGGAAGCGGTGAATGAAAAACTGTTTTTT
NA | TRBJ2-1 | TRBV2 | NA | CASSEEPEQFF | TGTGCCAGCAGTGAGGAGCCTGAGCAGTTCTTC
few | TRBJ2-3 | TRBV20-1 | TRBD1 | CSAARRVTGGADTQYF | TGCAGTGCTGCGCGTAGAGTAACAGGGGGCGCAGATACGCAGTATTTT
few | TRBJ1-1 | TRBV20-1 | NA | CSASGHLNTEAFF | TGCAGTGCTAGTGGACACCTGAACACTGAAGCTTTCTTT
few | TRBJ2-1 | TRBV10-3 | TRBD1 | CAISELPGQGNEQFF | TGTGCCATCAGTGAGCTCCCGGGACAGGGGAATGAGCAGTTCTTC
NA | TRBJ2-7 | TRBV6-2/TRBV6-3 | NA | CASSYSRRGAYEQYF | TGTGCCAGCAGTTACTCTAGGCGGGGAGCCTACGAGCAGTACTTC
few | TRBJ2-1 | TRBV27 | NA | CASSFRTYNEQFF | TGTGCCAGCAGTTTTCGGACCTACAATGAGCAGTTCTTC
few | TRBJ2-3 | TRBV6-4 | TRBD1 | CASSGGQADTDTQYF | TGTGCCAGCAGTGGGGGACAGGCGGATACGGATACGCAGTATTTT
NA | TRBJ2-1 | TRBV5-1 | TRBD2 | CASSLPGLAGQNNEQFF | TGCGCCAGCAGCTTACCGGGACTAGCGGGACAGAACAATGAGCAGTTCTTC
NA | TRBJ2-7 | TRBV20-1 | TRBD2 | CSAQGTSGSDSYEQYF | TGCAGTGCCCAAGGGACTAGCGGGAGTGATTCCTACGAGCAGTACTTC
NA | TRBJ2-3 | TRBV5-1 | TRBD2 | CASSDGTTDTQYF | TGCGCCAGCAGCGACGGGACTACGGATACGCAGTATTTT
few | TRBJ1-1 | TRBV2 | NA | CASSRARTGMNTEAFF | TGTGCCAGCAGCCGCGCGAGAACAGGGATGAACACTGAAGCTTTCTTT
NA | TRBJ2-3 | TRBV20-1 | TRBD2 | CSARALAGGGTDTQYF | TGCAGTGCTAGAGCCTTGGCGGGAGGGGGTACAGATACGCAGTATTTT
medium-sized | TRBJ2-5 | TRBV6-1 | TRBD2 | CASSAHSGTSGQETQYF | TGTGCCAGCAGTGCTCATTCCGGGACTAGCGGGCAAGAGACCCAGTACTTC
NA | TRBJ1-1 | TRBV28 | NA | CASGGIEAFF | TGTGCCAGCGGCGGGATTGAAGCTTTCTTT
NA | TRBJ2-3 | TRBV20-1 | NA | CGPGRESDTQYF | TGCGGTCCTGGCCGGGAATCGGATACGCAGTATTTT
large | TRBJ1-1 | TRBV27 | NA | CASRFTGRNTEAFF | TGTGCCAGCAGATTCACAGGGAGGAACACTGAAGCTTTCTTT
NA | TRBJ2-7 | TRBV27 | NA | CASSRAALWAYEQYF | TGTGCCAGCAGTCGGGCGGCTTTATGGGCCTACGAGCAGTACTTC